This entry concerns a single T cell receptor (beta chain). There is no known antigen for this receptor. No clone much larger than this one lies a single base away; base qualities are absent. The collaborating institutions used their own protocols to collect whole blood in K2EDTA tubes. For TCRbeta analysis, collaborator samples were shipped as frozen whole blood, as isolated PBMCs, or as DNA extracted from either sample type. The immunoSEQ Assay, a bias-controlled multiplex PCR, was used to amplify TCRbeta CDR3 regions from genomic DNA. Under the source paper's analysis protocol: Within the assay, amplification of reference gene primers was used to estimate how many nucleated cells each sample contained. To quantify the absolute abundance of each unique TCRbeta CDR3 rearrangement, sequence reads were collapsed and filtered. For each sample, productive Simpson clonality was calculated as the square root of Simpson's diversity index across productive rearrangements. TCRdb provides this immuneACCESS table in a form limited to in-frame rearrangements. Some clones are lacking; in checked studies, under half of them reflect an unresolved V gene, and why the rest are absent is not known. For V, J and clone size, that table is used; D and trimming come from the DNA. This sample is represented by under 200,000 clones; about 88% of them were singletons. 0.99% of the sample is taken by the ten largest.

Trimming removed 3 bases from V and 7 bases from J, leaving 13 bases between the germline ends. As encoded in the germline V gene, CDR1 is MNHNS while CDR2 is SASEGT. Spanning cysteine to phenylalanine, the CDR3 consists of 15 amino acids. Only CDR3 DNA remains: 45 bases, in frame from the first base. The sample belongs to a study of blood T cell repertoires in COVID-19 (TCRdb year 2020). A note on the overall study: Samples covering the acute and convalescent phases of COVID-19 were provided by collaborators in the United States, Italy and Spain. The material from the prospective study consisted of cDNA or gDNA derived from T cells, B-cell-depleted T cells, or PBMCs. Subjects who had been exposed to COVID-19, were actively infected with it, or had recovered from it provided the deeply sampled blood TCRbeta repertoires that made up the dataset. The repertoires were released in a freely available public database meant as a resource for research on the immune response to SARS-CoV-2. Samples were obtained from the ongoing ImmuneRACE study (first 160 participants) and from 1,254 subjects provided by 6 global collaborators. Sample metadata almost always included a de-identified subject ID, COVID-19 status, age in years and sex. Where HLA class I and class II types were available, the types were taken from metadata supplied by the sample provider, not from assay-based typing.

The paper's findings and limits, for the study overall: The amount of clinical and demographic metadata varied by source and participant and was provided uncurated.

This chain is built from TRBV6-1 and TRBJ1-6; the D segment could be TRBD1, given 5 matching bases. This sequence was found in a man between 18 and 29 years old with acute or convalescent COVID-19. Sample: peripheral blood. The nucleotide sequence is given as TGTGCCAGCAGTGAGACAGTGAAGAACAATTCACCCCTCCACTTT. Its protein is CASSETVKNNSPLHF.